This TCR beta chain was sequenced in a study of T-cell reconstitution after alpha-beta-depleted transplantation in children. Broader study findings: Elevated TCRbeta diversity at day 60 was traced, in some patients, to surviving recipient T cells and thymic progenitors. Roughly two months post-transplant, alpha-beta T cells reportedly originated from several hundred graft clones that had expanded. Fresh T-cell production supplied most of the T-cell counts and diversity seen one year after transplant.

Germline CDR1 is KGHSH and CDR2 is LQKENI. V lost 3 bases and J 1 base, leaving 12 bases between the germline ends. The CDR3 runs 15 residues. In its sample, this clonotype was seen many times. What it recognizes is unknown. Preparation of the TCRbeta library was carried out with unique molecular identifiers. TCRdb processed the PCR reads anew with MiXCR; each CDR3 protein has one entry. The sample records roughly 100,000 distinct CDR3 sequences, around 5.9% being singletons. V and J are TRBV18 and TRBJ1-1, with unresolved D. The TCR comes from a female patient aged 2-9 years who had a stem cell transplant for Fanconi anemia, so the T cells may come from the graft donor. Sequenced material: PBMCs, mostly from graft donor cells, taken 60 days after TCRalphabeta/CD19-depleted stem cell transplant. The CDR3 sequence is CASSPFPGENTEAFF. The CDR3 nucleotides read TGTGCCAGCTCACCCTTTCCGGGAGAGAACACTGAAGCTTTCTTT.